This section outlines one T cell receptor beta chain sequence together with its context. Its antigen is not identified. The CDR3 is 14 amino acids. V lost 7 bases, J lost 0 bases, and 10 bases lay in between. The V gene's germline CDR1 is MNHEY and CDR2 SMNVEV (reference sequence). The sample belongs to a study of T cell repertoires in cytomegalovirus infection. Study information: HLA-C-restricted CMV epitopes, recently identified, and well-studied HLA-B-restricted ones were used by the study. Overall study findings and caveats: Dominant in the ex vivo response were TCR beta clonotypes restricted by HLA-C and specific for CMV. Individuals carrying CMV plus the relevant HLA were identified by cumulative frequency of public TCR beta families.

From the reads, TCRdb called clonotypes with MiXCR, one entry per CDR3 protein. The sample records 75,000 to 100,000 distinct CDR3 sequences, about 29% being singletons. Sequencing was performed on CD8+ T cells from cultured PBMCs, taken from culture after CMV antigen stimulation. The rearrangement uses TRBV27 and TRBJ1-5; D gene ambiguous. The TCR comes from a human donor in good health (CMV status not recorded). Some clones in this sample may be carry-over from other donors' samples. CDR3 in DNA: TGTGCCAGCAATAACGGTTTTAGCAATCAGCCCCAGCATTTT. It codes for CASNNGFSNQPQHF.